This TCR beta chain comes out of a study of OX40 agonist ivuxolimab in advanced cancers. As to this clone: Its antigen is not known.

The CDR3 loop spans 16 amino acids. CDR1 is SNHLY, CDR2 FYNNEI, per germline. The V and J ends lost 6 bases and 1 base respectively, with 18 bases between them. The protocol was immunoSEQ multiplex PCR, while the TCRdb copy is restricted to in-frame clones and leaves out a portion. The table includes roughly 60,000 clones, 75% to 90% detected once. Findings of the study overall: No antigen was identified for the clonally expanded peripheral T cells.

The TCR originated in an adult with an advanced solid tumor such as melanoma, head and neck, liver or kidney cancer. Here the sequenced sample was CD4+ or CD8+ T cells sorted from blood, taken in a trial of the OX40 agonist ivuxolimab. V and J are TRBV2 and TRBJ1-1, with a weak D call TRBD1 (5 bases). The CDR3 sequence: CASRVGTGRANTEAFF. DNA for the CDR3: TGTGCCAGCAGGGTAGGGACGGGGAGGGCGAACACTGAAGCTTTCTTT.